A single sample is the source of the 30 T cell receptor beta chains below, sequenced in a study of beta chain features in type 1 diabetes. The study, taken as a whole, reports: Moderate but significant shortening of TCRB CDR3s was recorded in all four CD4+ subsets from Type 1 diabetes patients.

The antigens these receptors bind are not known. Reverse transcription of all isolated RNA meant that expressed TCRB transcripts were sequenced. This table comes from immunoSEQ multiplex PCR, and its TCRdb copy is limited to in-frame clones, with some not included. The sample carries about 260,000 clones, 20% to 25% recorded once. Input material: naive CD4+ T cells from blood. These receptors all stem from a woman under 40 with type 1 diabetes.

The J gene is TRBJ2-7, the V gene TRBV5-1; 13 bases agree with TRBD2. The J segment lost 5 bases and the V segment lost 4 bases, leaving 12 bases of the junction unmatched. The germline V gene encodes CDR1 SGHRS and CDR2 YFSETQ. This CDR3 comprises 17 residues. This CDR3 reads CASSTTSGRPRLHEQYF. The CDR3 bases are TGCGCCAGCAGCACGACTAGCGGGAGGCCGAGGCTCCACGAGCAGTACTTC.

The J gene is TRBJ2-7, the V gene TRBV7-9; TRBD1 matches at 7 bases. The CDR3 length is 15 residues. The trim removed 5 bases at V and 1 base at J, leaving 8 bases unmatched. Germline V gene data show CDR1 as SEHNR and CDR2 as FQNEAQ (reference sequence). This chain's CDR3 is CASSLLRGYSYEQYF. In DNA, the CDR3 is TGTGCCAGCAGCCTCCTCAGGGGGTATTCCTACGAGCAGTACTTC.

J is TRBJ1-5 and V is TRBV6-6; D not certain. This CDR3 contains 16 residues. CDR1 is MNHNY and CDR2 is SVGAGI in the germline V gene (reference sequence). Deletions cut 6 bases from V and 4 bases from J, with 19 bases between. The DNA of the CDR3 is TGTGCCAGCAGCGAAAGGGCCGGGGTGAGTAATCAGCCCCAGCATTTT. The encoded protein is CASSERAGVSNQPQHF.

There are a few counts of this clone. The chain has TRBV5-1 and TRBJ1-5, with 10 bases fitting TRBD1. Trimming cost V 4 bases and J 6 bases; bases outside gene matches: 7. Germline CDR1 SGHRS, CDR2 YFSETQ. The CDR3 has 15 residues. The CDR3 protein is CASSKTGGVGQPQHF. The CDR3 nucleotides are TGCGCCAGCAGCAAGACAGGGGGCGTGGGTCAGCCCCAGCATTTT.

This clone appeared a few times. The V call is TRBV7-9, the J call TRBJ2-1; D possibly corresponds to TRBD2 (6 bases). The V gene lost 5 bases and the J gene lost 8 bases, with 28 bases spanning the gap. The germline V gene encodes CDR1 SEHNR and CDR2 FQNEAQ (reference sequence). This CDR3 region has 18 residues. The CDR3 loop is CASSPPRDSKRKGDEQFF. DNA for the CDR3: TGTGCCAGCAGCCCACCCCGGGACTCAAAAAGGAAAGGGGATGAGCAGTTCTTC.

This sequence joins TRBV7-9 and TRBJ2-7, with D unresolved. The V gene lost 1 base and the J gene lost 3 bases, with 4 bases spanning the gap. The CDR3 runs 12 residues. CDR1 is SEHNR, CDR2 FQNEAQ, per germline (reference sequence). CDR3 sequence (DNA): TGTGCCAGCAGCTTAGTAAACTACGAGCAGTACTTC. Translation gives CASSLVNYEQYF.

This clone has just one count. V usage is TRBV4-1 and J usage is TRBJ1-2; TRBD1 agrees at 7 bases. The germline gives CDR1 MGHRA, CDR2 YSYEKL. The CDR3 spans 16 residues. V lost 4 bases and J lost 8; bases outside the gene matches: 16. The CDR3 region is CASSPLRDRMPRGYTF. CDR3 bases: TGCGCCAGCAGCCCCCTTAGGGACAGAATGCCTCGGGGCTACACCTTC.

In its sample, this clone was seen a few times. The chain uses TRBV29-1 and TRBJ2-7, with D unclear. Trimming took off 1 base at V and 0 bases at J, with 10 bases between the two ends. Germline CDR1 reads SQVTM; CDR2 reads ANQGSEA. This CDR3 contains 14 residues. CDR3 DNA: TGCAGCGTTGAAGTCTCGGCTAGCTCCTACGAGCAGTACTTC. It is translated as CSVEVSASSYEQYF.

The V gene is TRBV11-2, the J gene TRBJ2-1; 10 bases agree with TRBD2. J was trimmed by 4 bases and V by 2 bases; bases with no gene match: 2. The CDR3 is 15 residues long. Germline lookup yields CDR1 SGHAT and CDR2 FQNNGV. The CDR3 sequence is CASSLQTSGYNEQFF. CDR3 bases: TGTGCCAGCAGCTTACAGACTAGCGGGTACAATGAGCAGTTCTTC.

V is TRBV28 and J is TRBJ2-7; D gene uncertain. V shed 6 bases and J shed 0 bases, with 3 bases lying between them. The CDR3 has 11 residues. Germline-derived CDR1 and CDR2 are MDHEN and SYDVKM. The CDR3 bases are TGTGCCAGCAGCGTCTCCTACGAGCAGTACTTC. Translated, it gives CASSVSYEQYF.

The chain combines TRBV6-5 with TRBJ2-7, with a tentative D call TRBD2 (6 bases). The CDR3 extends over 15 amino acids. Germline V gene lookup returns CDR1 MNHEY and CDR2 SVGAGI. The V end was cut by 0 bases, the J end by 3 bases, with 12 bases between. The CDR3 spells CASSYSERAGYEQYF. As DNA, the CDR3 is TGTGCCAGCAGTTACTCGGAGCGAGCGGGCTACGAGCAGTACTTC.

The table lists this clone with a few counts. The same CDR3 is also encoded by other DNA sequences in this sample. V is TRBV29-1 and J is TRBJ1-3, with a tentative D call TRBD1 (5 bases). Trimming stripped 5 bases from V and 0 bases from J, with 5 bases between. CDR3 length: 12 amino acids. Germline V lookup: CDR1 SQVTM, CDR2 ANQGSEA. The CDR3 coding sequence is TGCAGCGTTCAGGGCTCTGGAAACACCATATATTTT. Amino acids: CSVQGSGNTIYF.

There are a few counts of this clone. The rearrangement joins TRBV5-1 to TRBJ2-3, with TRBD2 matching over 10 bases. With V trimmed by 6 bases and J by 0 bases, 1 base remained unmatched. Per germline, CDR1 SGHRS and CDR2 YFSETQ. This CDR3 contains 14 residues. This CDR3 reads CASKGLASTDTQYF. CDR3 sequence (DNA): TGCGCCAGCAAGGGACTAGCGAGCACAGATACGCAGTATTTT.

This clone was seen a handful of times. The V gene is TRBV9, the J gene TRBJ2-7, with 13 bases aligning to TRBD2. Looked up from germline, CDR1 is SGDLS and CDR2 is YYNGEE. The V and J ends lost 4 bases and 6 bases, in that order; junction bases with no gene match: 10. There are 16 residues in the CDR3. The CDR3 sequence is CASSPGLAGVRSEQYF. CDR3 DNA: TGTGCCAGCAGCCCTGGACTAGCGGGAGTCAGGAGCGAGCAGTACTTC.

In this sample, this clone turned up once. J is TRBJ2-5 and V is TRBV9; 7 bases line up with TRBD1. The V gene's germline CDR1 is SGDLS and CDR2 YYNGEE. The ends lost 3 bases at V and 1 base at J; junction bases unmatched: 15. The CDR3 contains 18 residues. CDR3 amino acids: CASSGRQGTSDLQETQYF. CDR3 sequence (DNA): TGTGCCAGCAGCGGAAGACAGGGTACGAGCGATCTCCAAGAGACCCAGTACTTC.

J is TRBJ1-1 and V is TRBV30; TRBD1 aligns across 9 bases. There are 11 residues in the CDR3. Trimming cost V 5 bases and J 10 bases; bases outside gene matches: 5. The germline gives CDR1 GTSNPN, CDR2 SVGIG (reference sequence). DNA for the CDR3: TGTGCCTGGGGACAGGGGTTGATAGCTTTCTTT. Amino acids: CAWGQGLIAFF.

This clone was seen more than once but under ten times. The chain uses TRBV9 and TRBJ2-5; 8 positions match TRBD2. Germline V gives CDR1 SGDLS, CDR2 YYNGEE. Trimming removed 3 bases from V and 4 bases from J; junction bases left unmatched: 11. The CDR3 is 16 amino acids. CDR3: CASSADPGLGRETQYF. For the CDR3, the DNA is TGTGCCAGCAGCGCCGACCCGGGACTAGGAAGAGAGACCCAGTACTTC. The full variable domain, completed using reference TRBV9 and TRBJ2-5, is DSGVTQTPKHLITATGQRVTLRCSPRSGDLSVYWYQQSLDQGLQFLIQYYNGEERAKGNILERFSAQQFPDLHSELNLSSLELGDSALYFCASSADPGLGRETQYFGPGTRLLVL.

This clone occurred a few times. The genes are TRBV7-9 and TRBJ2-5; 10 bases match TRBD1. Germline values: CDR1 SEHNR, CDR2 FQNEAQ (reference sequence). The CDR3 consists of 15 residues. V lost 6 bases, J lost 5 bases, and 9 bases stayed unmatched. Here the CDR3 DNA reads TGTGCCAGCAGAGAGACAGGGGGCGCAGGGGAGACCCAGTACTTC. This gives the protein CASRETGGAGETQYF.

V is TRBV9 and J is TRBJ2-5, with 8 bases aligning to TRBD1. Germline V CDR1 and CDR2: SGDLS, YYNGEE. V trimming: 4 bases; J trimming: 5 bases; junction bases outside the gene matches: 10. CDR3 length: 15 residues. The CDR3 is CASSSPGQERETQYF. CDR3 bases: TGTGCCAGCAGCTCCCCGGGACAGGAACGGGAGACCCAGTACTTC.

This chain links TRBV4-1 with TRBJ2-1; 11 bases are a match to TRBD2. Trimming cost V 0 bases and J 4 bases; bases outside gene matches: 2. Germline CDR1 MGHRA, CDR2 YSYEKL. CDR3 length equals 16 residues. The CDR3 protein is CASSQETSGKYNEQFF. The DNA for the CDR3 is TGCGCCAGCAGCCAAGAGACTAGCGGGAAATACAATGAGCAGTTCTTC.

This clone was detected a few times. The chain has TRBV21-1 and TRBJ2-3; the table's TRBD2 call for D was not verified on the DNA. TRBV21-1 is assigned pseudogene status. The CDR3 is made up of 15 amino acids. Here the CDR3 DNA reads TGTGCCAGCAGCAATACTAGCGGGAGTGCAGATACGCAGTATTTT. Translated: CASSNTSGSADTQYF.

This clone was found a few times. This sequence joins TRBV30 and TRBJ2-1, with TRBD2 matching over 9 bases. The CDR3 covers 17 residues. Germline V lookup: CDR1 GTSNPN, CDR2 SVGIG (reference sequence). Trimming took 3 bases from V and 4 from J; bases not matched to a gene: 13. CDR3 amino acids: CAWRGPGGGRAYNEQFF. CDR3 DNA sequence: TGTGCCTGGAGGGGACCGGGAGGCGGGAGGGCGTACAATGAGCAGTTCTTC.

In DNA form, the CDR3 reads TGTGCCAGCAGCACTAGCGGGAGGAGCAATGAGCAGTTCTTC. Translating it yields CASSTSGRSNEQFF. The rearrangement joins TRBV9 to TRBJ2-1; 12 nucleotides line up with TRBD2. Trimming cost V 4 bases and J 6 bases; bases outside gene matches: 2. CDR3 size: 14 residues. Per germline, CDR1 SGDLS and CDR2 YYNGEE.

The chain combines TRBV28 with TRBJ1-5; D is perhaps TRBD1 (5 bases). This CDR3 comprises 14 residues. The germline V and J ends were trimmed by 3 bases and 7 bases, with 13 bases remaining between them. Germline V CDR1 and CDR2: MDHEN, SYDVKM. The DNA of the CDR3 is TGTGCCAGCAGTTTTTTCAGGGTCGGCCAGCCCCAGCATTTT. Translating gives CASSFFRVGQPQHF.

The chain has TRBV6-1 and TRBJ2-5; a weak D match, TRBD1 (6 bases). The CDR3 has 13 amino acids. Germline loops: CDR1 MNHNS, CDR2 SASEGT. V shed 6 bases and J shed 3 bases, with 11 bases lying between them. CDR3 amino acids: CASRTGTKETQYF. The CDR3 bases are TGTGCCAGCAGAACCGGGACAAAAGAGACCCAGTACTTC.

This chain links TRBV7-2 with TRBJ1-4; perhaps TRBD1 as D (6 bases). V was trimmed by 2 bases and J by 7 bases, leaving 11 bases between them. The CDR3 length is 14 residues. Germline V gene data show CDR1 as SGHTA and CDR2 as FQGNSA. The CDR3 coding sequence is TGTGCCAGCAGCTTAAGGAGAGGGGGTGAAAAACTGTTTTTT. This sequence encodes CASSLRRGGEKLFF.

CDR3 bases: TGCAGCGTTAATCCTAGCGGGAAACCCTACAATGAGCAGTTCTTC. Its protein is CSVNPSGKPYNEQFF. The chain has TRBV29-1 and TRBJ2-1, with 9 bases identical to TRBD2. This CDR3 comprises 15 residues. The germline gives CDR1 SQVTM, CDR2 ANQGSEA. The trim removed 5 bases at V and 2 bases at J, leaving 7 bases unmatched.

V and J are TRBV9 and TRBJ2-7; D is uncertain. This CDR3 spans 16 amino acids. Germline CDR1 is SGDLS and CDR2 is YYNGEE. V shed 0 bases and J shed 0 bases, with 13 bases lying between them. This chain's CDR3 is CASSVEAGLSSYEQYF. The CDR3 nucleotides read TGTGCCAGCAGCGTAGAAGCAGGTCTTAGCTCCTACGAGCAGTACTTC.

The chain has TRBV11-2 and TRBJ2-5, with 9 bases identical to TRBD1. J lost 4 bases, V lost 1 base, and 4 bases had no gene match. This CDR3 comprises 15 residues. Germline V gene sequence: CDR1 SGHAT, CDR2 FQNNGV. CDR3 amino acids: CASSLGPDRGETQYF. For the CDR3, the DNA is TGTGCCAGCAGCTTAGGACCGGACAGGGGAGAGACCCAGTACTTC. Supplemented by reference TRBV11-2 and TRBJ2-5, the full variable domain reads EAGVAQSPRYKIIEKRQSVAFWCNPISGHATLYWYQQILGQGPKLLIQFQNNGVVDDSQLPKDRFSAERLKGVDSTLKIQPAKLEDSAVYLCASSLGPDRGETQYFGPGTRLLVL.

The chain's CDR3 is CASSYSMAVNYGYTF. CDR3 nucleotides: TGTGCCAGCAGTTACTCGATGGCAGTAAACTATGGCTACACCTTC. The J gene is TRBJ1-2, the V gene TRBV6-5; D call uncertain. Germline CDR1 reads MNHEY; CDR2 reads SVGAGI. The V end was cut by 0 bases, the J end by 2 bases, with 10 bases between. The CDR3 covers 15 residues.